A selection of T cell receptor beta chains follows, all from one sample in a study of blood T cells in healthy people across ages. A single record per CDR3 protein comes from TCRdb applying MiXCR to the 5' RACE reads. The sample records about 510,000 distinct CDR3 sequences, about 27% being singletons. The same data also contributed to another study, on T cells of mothers and their children.

The source material was blood. The receptors originated from a boy aged 2 to 10 in good health. Each CDR3 is given with its conserved first and last residue. A D gene is named only where the DNA matches it firmly. Some rows have no size entry. The others give once, few or many, or a class for an expanded clone.

D gene,V gene,J gene,clone size,CDR3 protein,CDR3 DNA
TRBD1,TRBV5-6,TRBJ2-7,NA,CASSLGTGGDSYEQYF,TGTGCCAGCAGCTTGGGGACAGGGGGAGATTCCTACGAGCAGTACTTC
TRBD2,TRBV11-1,TRBJ2-1,NA,CASSLVVQRGVRYNEQFF,TGTGCCAGCAGCTTAGTCGTGCAGCGGGGGGTACGTTACAATGAGCAGTTCTTC
NA,TRBV27,TRBJ1-4,NA,CASSPLTGIREKLFF,TGTGCCAGCAGTCCCCTTACAGGGATACGTGAAAAACTGTTTTTT
NA,TRBV21-1,TRBJ1-2,NA,CASSKTRGPGRFTQNYGYTF,TGTGCCAGCAGCAAAACTAGAGGGCCGGGTCGTTTTACCCAAAACTATGGCTACACCTTC
TRBD1,TRBV12-5,TRBJ2-7,NA,CASGSDRAYEQYF,TGTGCTAGTGGTTCGGACAGGGCCTACGAGCAGTACTTC
NA,TRBV4-2,TRBJ2-5,NA,CASSQEQGSGEQYF,TGTGCCAGCAGCCAAGAACAGGGTTCGGGGGAGCAGTACTTC
NA,TRBV20-1,TRBJ2-5,NA,CSASLLTGKETQYF,TGCAGTGCTAGCCTTCTAACAGGGAAAGAGACCCAGTACTTC
NA,TRBV28,TRBJ2-1,few,CASSFLREYNEQFF,TGTGCCAGCAGTTTCTTACGTGAATACAATGAGCAGTTCTTC
NA,TRBV14,TRBJ2-1,NA,CASSQRRRGGNEQFF,TGTGCCAGCAGCCAAAGAAGGCGAGGCGGGAATGAGCAGTTCTTC
TRBD1,TRBV7-2,TRBJ2-7,NA,CASRTGVQEEQYF,TGTGCCAGCAGGACAGGGGTTCAGGAAGAGCAGTACTTC
TRBD2,TRBV2,TRBJ2-7,NA,CVSFGASGRALLYEQYF,TGTGTCAGCTTCGGGGCTAGCGGGAGGGCCTTACTGTACGAGCAGTACTTC
NA,TRBV20-1,TRBJ1-4,few,CSAVSGQNEKLFF,TGCAGTGCAGTCTCGGGGCAGAATGAAAAACTGTTTTTT
NA,TRBV5-6,TRBJ2-7,many,CASSLGKVSYEQYF,TGTGCCAGCAGCTTAGGAAAGGTATCCTACGAGCAGTACTTC
TRBD1,TRBV7-3,TRBJ2-5,NA,CASSSGQAGETQYF,TGTGCCAGCAGCTCTGGACAGGCGGGTGAGACCCAGTACTTC
TRBD2,TRBV27,TRBJ2-1,few,CASSLNLAGGPEQFF,TGTGCCAGCAGTTTAAATCTAGCGGGGGGGCCTGAGCAGTTCTTC
NA,TRBV9,TRBJ1-2,NA,CASSPDHSTYGYTF,TGTGCCAGCAGCCCCGATCATAGTACTTATGGCTACACCTTC
NA,TRBV5-1,TRBJ2-7,NA,CASSLARVTEFEQYF,TGCGCCAGCAGCTTGGCCAGGGTGACCGAATTTGAGCAGTACTTC
NA,TRBV21-1,TRBJ2-3,NA,CASSVPSGGVTDTQYF,TGTGCCAGCAGCGTCCCTAGCGGAGGGGTCACAGATACGCAGTATTTT
NA,TRBV9,TRBJ1-4,NA,CASSSGLLATNEKLFF,TGTGCCAGCTCCTCGGGGCTCCTCGCAACTAATGAAAAACTGTTTTTT
TRBD1,TRBV2,TRBJ1-2,NA,CASSADRESGYTF,TGTGCCAGCAGTGCCGACAGGGAAAGTGGCTACACCTTC